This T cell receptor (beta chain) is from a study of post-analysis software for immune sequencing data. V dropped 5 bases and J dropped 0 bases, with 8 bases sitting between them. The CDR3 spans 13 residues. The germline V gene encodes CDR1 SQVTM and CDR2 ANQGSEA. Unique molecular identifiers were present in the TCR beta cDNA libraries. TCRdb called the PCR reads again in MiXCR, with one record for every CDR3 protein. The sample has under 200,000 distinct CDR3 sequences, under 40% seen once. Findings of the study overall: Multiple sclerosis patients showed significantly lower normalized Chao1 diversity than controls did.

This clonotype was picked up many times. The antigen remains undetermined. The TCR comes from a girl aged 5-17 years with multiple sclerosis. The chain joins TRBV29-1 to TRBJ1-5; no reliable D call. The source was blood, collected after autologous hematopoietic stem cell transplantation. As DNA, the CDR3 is TGCAGCGTTCGCGACAATAGCAATCAGCCCCAGCATTTT. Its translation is CSVRDNSNQPQHF.